The entry below describes one TCR beta chain. No antigen is known for it. The sample is drawn from a study of T cells in localized non-small cell lung cancer. Study-level points and caveats: Those with higher blood T cell density had longer overall survival.

The germline gives CDR1 SNHLY, CDR2 FYNNEI. V was cut by 7 bases and J by 0 bases, with 7 bases left in between. This CDR3 is built from 12 residues. Data came from immunoSEQ multiplex PCR; TCRdb stores just in-frame clones and leaves some out. Seen here are approximately 65,000 clones, about four fifths observed once, and the top ten hold around 4.3%. The sequences come from PBMCs, collected before any cancer treatment. The receptor's source is a man between 40 and 70 years old with stage II lung adenocarcinoma. The chain is built from TRBV2 and TRBJ2-7, with D hard to call. The CDR3 DNA is TGTGCCAGCATGTACAACTCCTACGAGCAGTACTTC. Translating it yields CASMYNSYEQYF.